These 24 T cell receptor beta chains came from one sample sequenced in a study of Ad26.COV2.S vaccination and SARS-CoV-2 variants. Clones were sequenced by immunoSEQ multiplex PCR, and TCRdb holds only the in-frame ones, with some missing. The sample records hundreds of thousands of clones, roughly 89% being singletons. Treatment specified: over 15 received Ad26.COV2.S at low or high dose, single or two shots; about five received placebo; per-sample allocation not given. Sampling was done on day 63 after the first vaccine or placebo injection. This specimen consisted of peripheral blood, obtained in a trial of Ad26.COV2.S vaccine versus placebo. The receptors derive from a person aged 18-65 years who received the Ad26.COV2.S COVID-19 vaccine or a placebo.

Concerning this clone itself: Other DNA sequences in this sample translate to the same CDR3. The chain combines TRBV18 with TRBJ1-1; 7 positions agree with TRBD1. CDR1 KGHSH and CDR2 LQKENI come from the germline V gene. The CDR3 covers 14 residues. Unmatched junction bases numbered 2, after V lost 3 bases and J lost 1 base. The CDR3 nucleotides are TGTGCCAGCTCACCTCGGACAGGGAACACTGAAGCTTTCTTT. Its protein product is CASSPRTGNTEAFF.

This chain joins TRBV5-1 and TRBJ2-7; 7 bases map to TRBD1. Germline trimming cut 3 bases from V and 2 bases from J; bases unmatched to any gene: 5. From germline, CDR1 is SGHRS and CDR2 YFSETQ. CDR3 length: 14 residues. CDR3: CASSSWTGPYEQYF. In DNA, the CDR3 is TGCGCCAGCAGCTCTTGGACAGGCCCCTACGAGCAGTACTTC.

V is TRBV6-5 and J is TRBJ2-1; TRBD2 is a possible D gene (6 bases). V lost 2 bases to trimming and J lost 5 bases, with 16 bases between them. Germline V gives CDR1 MNHEY, CDR2 SVGAGI. This CDR3 spans 16 amino acids. As DNA, the CDR3 is TGTGCCAGCAGTTACCGGGGCGGGGCCAGCCACAATGAGCAGTTCTTC. Translation gives CASSYRGGASHNEQFF.

The chain couples TRBV19 to TRBJ1-5; no definite D call. CDR3 size: 15 residues. Trimming took 3 bases from V and 0 from J, leaving 9 bases between them. Germline V CDR1 and CDR2: LNHDA, SQIVND (reference sequence). This CDR3 reads CASSISYGSNQPQHF. As DNA, the CDR3 is TGTGCCAGTAGTATTTCGTACGGTAGCAATCAGCCCCAGCATTTT.

The V gene is TRBV6-5, the J gene TRBJ1-1; 8 nucleotides line up with TRBD1. This CDR3 contains 13 residues. V lost 6 bases and J lost 4; bases outside the gene matches: 4. From germline, CDR1 is MNHEY and CDR2 SVGAGI. CDR3 bases: TGTGCCAGCAGGAGGACAGGGAGCACTGAAGCTTTCTTT. Protein sequence: CASRRTGSTEAFF.

The gene calls are TRBV4-2 and TRBJ1-2; TRBD1 is a possible D gene (5 bases). The CDR3 contains 16 residues. In germline, CDR1 is LGHNA, CDR2 YNFKEQ. V lost 3 bases, J lost 2 bases, and 16 bases lay in between. In nucleotides, the CDR3 is TGTGCCAGCAGCCATAAGGGGACTTCCATCAACTATGGCTACACCTTC. Translated: CASSHKGTSINYGYTF.

V usage is TRBV27 and J usage is TRBJ2-7, with D hard to call. CDR3 length: 12 amino acids. The ends were cut back, 7 bases at V and 2 bases at J, with 9 bases in the middle. The germline gives CDR1 MNHEY, CDR2 SMNVEV (reference sequence). The CDR3 reads CASMNGAYEQYF. The CDR3, as DNA: TGTGCCAGCATGAACGGAGCCTACGAGCAGTACTTC.

V and J are TRBV5-1 and TRBJ2-7; 11 bases map to TRBD2. Per the germline V gene, CDR1 is SGHRS and CDR2 is YFSETQ. This CDR3 spans 16 amino acids. Trimming cost V 4 bases and J 5 bases; bases outside gene matches: 11. CDR3 in DNA: TGCGCCAGCAGCATCCGTCTAGCGGGGGGCAGCGACGAGCAGTACTTC. It specifies CASSIRLAGGSDEQYF. Full variable domain (remainder filled in from reference TRBV5-1 and TRBJ2-7): KAGVTQTPRYLIKTRGQQVTLSCSPISGHRSVSWYQQTPGQGLQFLFEYFSETQRNKGNFPGRFSGRQFSNSRSEMNVSTLELGDSALYLCASSIRLAGGSDEQYFGPGTRLTVT.

The chain is built from TRBV5-8 and TRBJ1-5; D gene uncertain. Per germline, CDR1 SGHTS and CDR2 YDEGEE. Trimming stripped 2 bases from V and 0 bases from J, with 12 bases between. The CDR3 is 16 amino acids. The DNA for the CDR3 is TGTGCCAGCAGCTTCAAGACGGGCCTTAGCAATCAGCCCCAGCATTTT. It is translated as CASSFKTGLSNQPQHF.

The chain employs TRBV6-1 and TRBJ1-2, with no clear D. Trimming shortened V by 1 base and J by 0 bases, and 12 bases separated the two germline ends. Germline V gives CDR1 MNHNS, CDR2 SASEGT. The CDR3 is made up of 16 amino acids. The CDR3: CASSEGLAIANYGYTF. The CDR3 DNA is TGTGCCAGCAGTGAAGGGTTAGCAATAGCTAACTATGGCTACACCTTC.

This clone has a single count. This chain connects TRBV5-1 to TRBJ1-1; tentatively, D is TRBD1 (5 bases). Trimming removed 0 bases at V and 3 bases at J, with 6 bases between. Per germline, CDR1 SGHRS and CDR2 YFSETQ. The CDR3 contains 13 residues. For the CDR3, the DNA is TGCGCCAGCAGCTTGGAGGGGCACACTGAAGCTTTCTTT. Its translation: CASSLEGHTEAFF.

The gene calls are TRBV19 and TRBJ1-3, with 8 bases lining up with TRBD1. V shed 7 bases and J 1 base; nucleotides not matched to a gene: 6. The germline V gene encodes CDR1 LNHDA and CDR2 SQIVND (reference sequence). The CDR3 runs to 15 residues. CDR3 sequence reads: CASTLGQASGNTIYF. The DNA for the CDR3 is TGTGCCAGTACACTGGGACAGGCTTCTGGAAACACCATATATTTT.

The V call is TRBV10-1, the J call TRBJ1-5; D perhaps matches TRBD1 (5 bases). The CDR3 has 13 amino acids. Germline loops: CDR1 WNHNN, CDR2 SYGVQD (reference sequence). The V gene lost 8 bases and the J gene lost 5 bases, with 13 bases spanning the gap. The CDR3 DNA sequence: TGCGCCAGCTCGGGAGGGGCCGATCAGCCCCAGCATTTT. This sequence encodes CASSGGADQPQHF.

The J gene is TRBJ2-1, the V gene TRBV11-2, with D possibly matching TRBD2 (5 bases). The germline gives CDR1 SGHAT, CDR2 FQNNGV. Trimming shortened V by 1 base and J by 1 base, and 11 bases separated the two germline ends. This CDR3 is built from 16 residues. CDR3 nucleotides: TGTGCCAGCAGCTTAGGCTACGGGATGTCCTACAATGAGCAGTTCTTC. Its translation is CASSLGYGMSYNEQFF.

The V and J genes are TRBV5-6 and TRBJ1-1; 7 bases align to TRBD1. Unmatched junction bases numbered 11, after V lost 1 base and J lost 5 bases. The CDR3 has 16 residues. Germline CDR1 is SGHDT and CDR2 is YYEEEE. The CDR3 loop is CASSLPQGTLGTEAFF. CDR3 nucleotide sequence: TGTGCCAGCAGCTTGCCACAGGGGACCTTGGGGACTGAAGCTTTCTTT.

The chain employs TRBV5-6 and TRBJ1-4; D possibly corresponds to TRBD1 (6 bases). Trimming removed 1 base at V and 7 bases at J, with 17 bases between. The CDR3 is 16 residues long. Per the germline V gene, CDR1 is SGHDT and CDR2 is YYEEEE. CDR3 residues: CASSLRTGTPGEKLFF. The CDR3, as DNA: TGTGCCAGCAGCTTGAGGACCGGGACACCAGGTGAAAAACTGTTTTTT.

V and J are TRBV4-1 and TRBJ1-1, with D tentatively TRBD1 (6 bases). With 1 base removed from V and 3 bases from J, the gap between germline ends came to 9 bases. CDR1 and CDR2 from the germline V gene are MGHRA and YSYEKL. The CDR3 loop spans 14 amino acids. The CDR3 reads CASSQGRTDTEAFF. The CDR3 bases are TGCGCCAGCAGCCAAGGGAGGACAGACACTGAAGCTTTCTTT.

The rearrangement joins TRBV10-3 to TRBJ1-1, with D maybe TRBD1 (6 bases). Per the germline V gene, CDR1 is ENHRY and CDR2 is SYGVKD. The CDR3 has 13 residues. V was shortened by 11 bases and J by 0 bases, with 13 bases between the two germline ends. CDR3 sequence: CASAGTLNTEAFF. The DNA for the CDR3 is TGTGCCTCAGCCGGGACATTGAACACTGAAGCTTTCTTT.

The chain combines TRBV6-5 with TRBJ2-7, with a possible D match to TRBD2 (6 bases). The CDR3 covers 14 residues. V was cut by 6 bases and J by 4 bases, with 16 bases left in between. CDR1 is MNHEY and CDR2 is SVGAGI in the germline V gene. CDR3 DNA: TGTGCCAGCAGGGGGGGACCAGGGTCTTACGAGCAGTACTTC. It encodes CASRGGPGSYEQYF.

V usage is TRBV5-1 and J usage is TRBJ2-7, with TRBD2 identical over 9 bases. The ends lost 0 bases at V and 4 bases at J; junction bases unmatched: 2. CDR1 and CDR2 (germline): SGHRS, YFSETQ. The CDR3 extends over 14 amino acids. The CDR3: CASSLGLAVYEQYF. The CDR3 DNA is TGCGCCAGCAGCTTGGGACTAGCGGTTTACGAGCAGTACTTC. Full variable domain (outside the CDR3, taken from reference TRBV5-1 and TRBJ2-7): KAGVTQTPRYLIKTRGQQVTLSCSPISGHRSVSWYQQTPGQGLQFLFEYFSETQRNKGNFPGRFSGRQFSNSRSEMNVSTLELGDSALYLCASSLGLAVYEQYFGPGTRLTVT.

V and J are TRBV5-5 and TRBJ2-7; unclear D gene. In germline, CDR1 is SGHKS, CDR2 YYEKEE (reference sequence). This CDR3 has 15 residues. Trimming took 2 bases from V and 3 from J, leaving 15 bases between them. The CDR3 region has the DNA TGTGCCAGCAGCTTCGTCCAGCAGCCGGGCTACGAGCAGTACTTC. This sequence encodes CASSFVQQPGYEQYF.

The chain is built from TRBV21-1 and TRBJ1-2; the table names TRBD1, a call not compared with the DNA. TRBV21-1 is a pseudogene. The CDR3 has 15 amino acids. CDR3 region: CASSWRRARLYGYTF. CDR3 coding DNA: TGTGCCAGCAGCTGGCGCAGGGCGAGGTTGTATGGCTACACCTTC.

The rearrangement uses TRBV6-7 and TRBJ2-2; D possibly matches TRBD1 or TRBD2 (6 bases each). TRBV6-7 falls under the ORF class, with uncertain function. Trimming took 8 bases from V and 7 from J, leaving 14 bases between them. The CDR3 runs to 13 residues. The CDR3 region is CASLRGERGELFF. The CDR3 bases are TGTGCCAGCCTTAGGGGGGAGCGCGGGGAGCTGTTTTTT.

The chain is built from TRBV2 and TRBJ2-7; 7 bases map to TRBD1. The length of the CDR3 is 12 residues. Trimming at V came to 6 bases and at J to 2 bases, leaving 1 base not matched to a gene. Germline loops: CDR1 SNHLY, CDR2 FYNNEI. The CDR3 loop reads CASRGTAYEQYF. CDR3 coding DNA: TGTGCCAGCAGAGGGACAGCCTACGAGCAGTACTTC.